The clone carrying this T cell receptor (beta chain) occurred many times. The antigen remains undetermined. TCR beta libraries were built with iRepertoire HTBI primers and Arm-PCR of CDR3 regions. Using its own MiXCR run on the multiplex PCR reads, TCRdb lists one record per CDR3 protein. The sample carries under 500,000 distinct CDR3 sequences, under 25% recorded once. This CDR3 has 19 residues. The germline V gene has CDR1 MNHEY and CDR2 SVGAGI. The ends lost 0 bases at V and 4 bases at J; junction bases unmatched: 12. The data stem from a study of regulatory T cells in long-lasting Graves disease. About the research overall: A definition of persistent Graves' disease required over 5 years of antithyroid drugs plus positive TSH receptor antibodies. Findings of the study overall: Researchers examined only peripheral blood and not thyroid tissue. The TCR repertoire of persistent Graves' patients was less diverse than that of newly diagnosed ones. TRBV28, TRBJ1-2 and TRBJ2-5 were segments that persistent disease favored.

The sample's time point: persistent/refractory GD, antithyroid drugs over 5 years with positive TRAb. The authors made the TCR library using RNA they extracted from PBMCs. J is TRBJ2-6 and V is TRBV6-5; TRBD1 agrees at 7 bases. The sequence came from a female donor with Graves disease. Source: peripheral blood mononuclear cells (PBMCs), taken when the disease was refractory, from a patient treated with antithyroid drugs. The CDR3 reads CASSYSAVDRAFGANVLTF. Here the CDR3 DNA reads TGTGCCAGCAGTTACTCGGCTGTAGACAGGGCGTTCGGGGCCAACGTCCTGACTTTC.